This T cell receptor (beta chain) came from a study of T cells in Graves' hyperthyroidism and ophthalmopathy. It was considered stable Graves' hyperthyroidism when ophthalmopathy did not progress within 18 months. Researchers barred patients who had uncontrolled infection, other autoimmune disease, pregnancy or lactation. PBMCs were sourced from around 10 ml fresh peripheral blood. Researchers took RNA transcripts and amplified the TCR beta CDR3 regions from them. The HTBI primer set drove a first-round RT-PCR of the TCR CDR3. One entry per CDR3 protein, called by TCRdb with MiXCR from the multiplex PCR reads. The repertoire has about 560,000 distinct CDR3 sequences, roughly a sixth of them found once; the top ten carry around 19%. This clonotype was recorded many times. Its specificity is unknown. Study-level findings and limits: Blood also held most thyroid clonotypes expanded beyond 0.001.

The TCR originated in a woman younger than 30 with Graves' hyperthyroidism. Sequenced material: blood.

The CDR3 bases are TGTGCCAGCAGTTACTCGGACGCCTCCTACGAGCAGTACTTC. This gives the protein CASSYSDASYEQYF. The chain is built from TRBV6-2 or TRBV6-3 and TRBJ2-7, with D hard to call. Looked up from germline, CDR1 is MNHEY and CDR2 is SVGEGT. V was trimmed by 0 bases and J by 0 bases, leaving 6 bases between them. The CDR3 runs 14 residues.